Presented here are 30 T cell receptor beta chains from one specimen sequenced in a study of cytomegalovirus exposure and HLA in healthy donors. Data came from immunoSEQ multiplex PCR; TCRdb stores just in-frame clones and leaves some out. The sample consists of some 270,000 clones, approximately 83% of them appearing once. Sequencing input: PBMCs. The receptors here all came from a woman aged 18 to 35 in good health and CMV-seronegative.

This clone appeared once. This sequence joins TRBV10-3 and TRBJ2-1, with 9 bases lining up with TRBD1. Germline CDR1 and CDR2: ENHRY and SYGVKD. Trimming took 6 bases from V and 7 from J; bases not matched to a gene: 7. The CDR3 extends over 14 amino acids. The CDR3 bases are TGTGCCATCAGCCTACAGGGGGCTCTTAATGAGCAGTTCTTC. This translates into CAISLQGALNEQFF.

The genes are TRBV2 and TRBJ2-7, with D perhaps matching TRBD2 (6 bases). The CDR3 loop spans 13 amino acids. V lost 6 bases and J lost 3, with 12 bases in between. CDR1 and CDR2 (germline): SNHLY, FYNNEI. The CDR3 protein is CASRGTVIYEQYF. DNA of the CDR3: TGTGCCAGCAGGGGGACTGTTATCTACGAGCAGTACTTC.

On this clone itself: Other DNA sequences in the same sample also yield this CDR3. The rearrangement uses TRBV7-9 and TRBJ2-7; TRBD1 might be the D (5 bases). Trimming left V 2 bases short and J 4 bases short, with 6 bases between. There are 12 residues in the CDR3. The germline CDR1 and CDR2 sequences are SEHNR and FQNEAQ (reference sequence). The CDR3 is CASSLQGYEQYF. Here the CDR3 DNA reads TGTGCCAGCAGCTTACAGGGTTACGAGCAGTACTTC.

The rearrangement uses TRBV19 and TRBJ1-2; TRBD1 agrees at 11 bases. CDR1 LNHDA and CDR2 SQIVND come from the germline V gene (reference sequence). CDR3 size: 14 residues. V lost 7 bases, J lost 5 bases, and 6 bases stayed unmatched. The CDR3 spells CASTLDRGRYGYTF. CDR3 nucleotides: TGTGCCAGTACTTTGGACAGGGGGCGGTATGGCTACACCTTC.

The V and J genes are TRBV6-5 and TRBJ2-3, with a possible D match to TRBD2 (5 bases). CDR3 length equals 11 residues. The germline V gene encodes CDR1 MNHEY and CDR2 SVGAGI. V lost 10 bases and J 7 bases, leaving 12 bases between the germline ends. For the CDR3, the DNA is TGTGCCACCCGGAGCGGAAATACGCAGTATTTT. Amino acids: CATRSGNTQYF.

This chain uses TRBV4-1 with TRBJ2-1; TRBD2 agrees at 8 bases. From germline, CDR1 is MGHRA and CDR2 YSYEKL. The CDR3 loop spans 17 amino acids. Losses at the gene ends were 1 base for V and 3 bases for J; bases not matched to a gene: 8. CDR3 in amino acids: CASSQVLAGVVYNEQFF. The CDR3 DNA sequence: TGCGCCAGCAGCCAAGTCCTAGCGGGCGTCGTCTACAATGAGCAGTTCTTC.

The CDR3: CASSLWTGAHNEQFF. CDR3 nucleotides: TGTGCCAGCAGCTTATGGACAGGAGCGCACAATGAGCAGTTCTTC. This chain joins TRBV7-4 and TRBJ2-1; 7 nucleotides line up with TRBD1. The trim removed 2 bases at V and 5 bases at J, leaving 6 bases unmatched. The CDR3 is 15 residues long. The germline gives CDR1 SGHVT, CDR2 SQSDAQ.

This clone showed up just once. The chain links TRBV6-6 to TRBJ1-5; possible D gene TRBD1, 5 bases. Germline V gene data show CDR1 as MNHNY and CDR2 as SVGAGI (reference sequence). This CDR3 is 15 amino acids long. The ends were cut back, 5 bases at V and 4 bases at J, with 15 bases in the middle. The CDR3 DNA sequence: TGTGCCAGCAGTCCAACTCCTGGGGGGAATCAGCCCCAGCATTTT. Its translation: CASSPTPGGNQPQHF.

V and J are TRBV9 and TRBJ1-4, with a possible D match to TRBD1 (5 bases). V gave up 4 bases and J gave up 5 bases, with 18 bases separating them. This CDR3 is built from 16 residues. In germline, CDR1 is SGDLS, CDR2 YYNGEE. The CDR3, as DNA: TGTGCCAGCAGCCGGCGGCAGGGTAGGGTAAATGAAAAACTGTTTTTT. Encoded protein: CASSRRQGRVNEKLFF.

The DNA of the CDR3 is TGTGCCAGCAGCCTACAGGATTCCCCCCTCTATGGCTACACCTTC. Amino acids: CASSLQDSPLYGYTF. The genes are TRBV7-3 and TRBJ1-2; the D gene is possibly TRBD1 (5 bases). The ends were cut back, 5 bases at V and 4 bases at J, with 17 bases in the middle. In germline, CDR1 is SGHTA, CDR2 FQGTGA. This CDR3 contains 15 residues.

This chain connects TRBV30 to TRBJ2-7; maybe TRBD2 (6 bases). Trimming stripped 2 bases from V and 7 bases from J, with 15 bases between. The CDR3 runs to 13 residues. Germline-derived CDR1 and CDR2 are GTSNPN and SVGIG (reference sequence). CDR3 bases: TGTGCCTGGAGTCCCGGGAGTAGGAGGGAGCAGTACTTC. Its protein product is CAWSPGSRREQYF.

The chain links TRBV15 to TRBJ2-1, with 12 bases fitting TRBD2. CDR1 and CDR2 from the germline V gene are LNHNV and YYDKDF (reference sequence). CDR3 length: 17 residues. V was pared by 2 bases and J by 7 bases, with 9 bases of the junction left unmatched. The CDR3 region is CATSRNPTSGRRNEQFF. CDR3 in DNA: TGTGCCACCAGCAGAAATCCTACTAGCGGGAGGAGAAATGAGCAGTTCTTC.

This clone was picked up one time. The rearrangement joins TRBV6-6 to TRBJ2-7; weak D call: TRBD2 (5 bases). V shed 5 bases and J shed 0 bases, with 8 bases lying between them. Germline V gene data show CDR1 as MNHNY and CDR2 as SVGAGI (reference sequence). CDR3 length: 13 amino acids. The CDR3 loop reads CASSHRDSYEQYF. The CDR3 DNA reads TGTGCCAGCAGTCACCGGGACTCCTACGAGCAGTACTTC.

The CDR3 nucleotides are TGTGCCTGGAGTATGCTATATGGCTACACCTTC. Translation gives CAWSMLYGYTF. The chain recombines TRBV30 with TRBJ1-2; D unresolved. There are 11 residues in the CDR3. Trimming stripped 2 bases from V and 5 bases from J, with 6 bases between. From germline, CDR1 is GTSNPN and CDR2 SVGIG (reference sequence).

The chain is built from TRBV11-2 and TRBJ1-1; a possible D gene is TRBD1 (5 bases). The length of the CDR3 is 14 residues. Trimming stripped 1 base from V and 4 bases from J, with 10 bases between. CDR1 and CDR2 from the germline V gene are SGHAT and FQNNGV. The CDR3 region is CASSLAGGGTEAFF. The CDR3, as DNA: TGTGCCAGCAGCTTAGCTGGGGGGGGCACTGAAGCTTTCTTT.

In nucleotides, the CDR3 is TGCGCCAGCAGTAATCCGGGACAGGGAGGGAATGAGCAGTTCTTC. It translates to CASSNPGQGGNEQFF. V is TRBV10-2 and J is TRBJ2-1; 9 bases match TRBD1. Trimming at V came to 5 bases and at J to 7 bases, leaving 9 bases not matched to a gene. The CDR3 sequence is 15 residues long. CDR1 is WSHSY and CDR2 is SAAADI in the germline V gene.

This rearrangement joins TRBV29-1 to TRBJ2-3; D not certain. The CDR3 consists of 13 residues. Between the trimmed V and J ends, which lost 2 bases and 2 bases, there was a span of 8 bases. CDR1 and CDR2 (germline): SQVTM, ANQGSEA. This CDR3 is CSVESTFTDTQYF. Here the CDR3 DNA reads TGCAGCGTTGAATCGACTTTCACAGATACGCAGTATTTT.

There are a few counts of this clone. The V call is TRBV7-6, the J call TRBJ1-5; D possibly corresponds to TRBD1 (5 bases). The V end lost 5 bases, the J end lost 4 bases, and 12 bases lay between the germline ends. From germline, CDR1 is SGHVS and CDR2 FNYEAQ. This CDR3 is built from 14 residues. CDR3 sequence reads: CASSLGHTNQPQHF. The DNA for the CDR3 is TGTGCCAGCAGCCTAGGACATACTAATCAGCCCCAGCATTTT.

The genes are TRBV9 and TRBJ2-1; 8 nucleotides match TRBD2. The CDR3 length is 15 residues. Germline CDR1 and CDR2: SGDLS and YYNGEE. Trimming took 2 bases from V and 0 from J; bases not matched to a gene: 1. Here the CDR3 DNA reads TGTGCCAGCAGCGTCGGGACTAGCTCCTACAATGAGCAGTTCTTC. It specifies CASSVGTSSYNEQFF.

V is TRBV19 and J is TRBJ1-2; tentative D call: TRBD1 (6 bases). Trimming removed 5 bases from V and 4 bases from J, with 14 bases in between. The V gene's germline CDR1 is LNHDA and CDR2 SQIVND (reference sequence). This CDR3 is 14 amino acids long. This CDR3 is CASSSPTGIYGYTF. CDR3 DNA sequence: TGTGCCAGTAGTTCCCCCACAGGGATCTATGGCTACACCTTC.

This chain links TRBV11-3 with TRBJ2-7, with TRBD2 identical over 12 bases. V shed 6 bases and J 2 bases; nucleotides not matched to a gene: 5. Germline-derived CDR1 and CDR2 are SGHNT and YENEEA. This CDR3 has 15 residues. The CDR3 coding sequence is TGTGCCAGCAGGGGCCTAGCGGGAGGGCCCTACGAGCAGTACTTC. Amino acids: CASRGLAGGPYEQYF.

The CDR3 reads CASSLGQGVFYEQYF. For the CDR3, the DNA is TGTGCCAGCAGTTTGGGGCAGGGCGTCTTCTACGAGCAGTACTTC. The chain is built from TRBV28 and TRBJ2-7; TRBD1 is a possible D gene (5 bases). Germline V lookup: CDR1 MDHEN, CDR2 SYDVKM. The length of the CDR3 is 15 residues. The V gene lost 3 bases and the J gene lost 3 bases, with 15 bases spanning the gap.

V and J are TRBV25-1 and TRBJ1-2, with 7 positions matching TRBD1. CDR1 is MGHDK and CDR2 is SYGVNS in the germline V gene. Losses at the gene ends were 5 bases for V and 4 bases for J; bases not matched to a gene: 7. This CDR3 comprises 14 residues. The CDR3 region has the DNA TGTGCCAGCAGTTTTAGGGGGCAGGGCTATGGCTACACCTTC. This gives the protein CASSFRGQGYGYTF.

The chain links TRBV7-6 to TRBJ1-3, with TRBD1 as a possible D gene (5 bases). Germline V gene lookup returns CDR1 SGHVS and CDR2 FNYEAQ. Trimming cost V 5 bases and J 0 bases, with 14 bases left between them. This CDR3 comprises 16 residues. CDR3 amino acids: CASSGGVQLSGNTIYF. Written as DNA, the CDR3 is TGTGCCAGCAGCGGGGGGGTCCAACTCTCTGGAAACACCATATATTTT.

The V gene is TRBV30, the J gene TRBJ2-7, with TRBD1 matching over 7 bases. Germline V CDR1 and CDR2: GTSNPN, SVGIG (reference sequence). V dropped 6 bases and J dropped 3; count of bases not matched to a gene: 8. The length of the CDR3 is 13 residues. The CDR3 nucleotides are TGTGCCTGCCCTGGGGACAGAAACTACGAGCAGTACTTC. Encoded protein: CACPGDRNYEQYF.

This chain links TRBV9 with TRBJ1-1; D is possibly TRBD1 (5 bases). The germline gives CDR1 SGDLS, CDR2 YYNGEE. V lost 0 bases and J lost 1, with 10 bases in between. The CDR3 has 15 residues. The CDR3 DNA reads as TGTGCCAGCAGCGTAGTGGGCAGGGCGAACACTGAAGCTTTCTTT. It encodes CASSVVGRANTEAFF.

CDR3 loop: CASSLAVQPQHF. The DNA for the CDR3 is TGTGCCAGCAGTTTAGCGGTTCAGCCCCAGCATTTT. The V gene is TRBV28, the J gene TRBJ1-5; D call uncertain. The ends were cut back, 2 bases at V and 6 bases at J, with 5 bases in the middle. CDR3 length equals 12 residues. CDR1 is MDHEN, CDR2 SYDVKM, per germline. Looking up the rest from reference TRBV28 and TRBJ1-5 gives the full variable domain: DVKVTQSSRYLVKRTGEKVFLECVQDMDHENMFWYRQDPGLGLRLIYFSYDVKMKEKGDIPEGYSVSREKKERFSLILESASTNQTSMYLCASSLAVQPQHFGDGTRLSIL.

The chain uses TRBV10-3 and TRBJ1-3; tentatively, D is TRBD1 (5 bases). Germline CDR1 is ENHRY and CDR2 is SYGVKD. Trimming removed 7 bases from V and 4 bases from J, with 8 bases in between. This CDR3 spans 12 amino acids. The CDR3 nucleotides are TGTGCCATCATCGGACAAGGAAACACCATATATTTT. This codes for CAIIGQGNTIYF.

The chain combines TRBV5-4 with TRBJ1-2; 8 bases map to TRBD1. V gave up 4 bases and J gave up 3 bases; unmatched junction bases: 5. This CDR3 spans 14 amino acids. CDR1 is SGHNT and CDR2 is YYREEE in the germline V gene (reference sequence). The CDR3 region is CASSPDRDYYGYTF. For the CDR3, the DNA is TGTGCCAGCAGCCCGGACAGGGACTACTATGGCTACACCTTC.

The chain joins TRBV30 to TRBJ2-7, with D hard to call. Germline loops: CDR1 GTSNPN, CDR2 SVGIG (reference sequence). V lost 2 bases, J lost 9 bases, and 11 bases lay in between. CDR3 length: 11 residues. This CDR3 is CAWSLFGRQYF. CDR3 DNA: TGTGCCTGGAGTCTCTTTGGCAGGCAGTACTTC.